Below, 15 T cell receptor beta chains from the same sample are listed, as sequenced in a study of T cell repertoires in cytomegalovirus infection. Each CDR3 protein gets one entry after TCRdb re-called the reads with MiXCR. This sample carries tens of thousands of distinct CDR3 sequences, about 18% of them seen once, and the ten largest clones take around a quarter. Antigen specificity for these receptors is unknown. Sequenced here: CD8+ T cells from cultured PBMCs, sampled from culture after CMV antigen stimulation. The origin of the receptors is a human donor in good health (CMV status not recorded). Some clones in this sample may be carry-over from other donors' samples.

This clonotype was seen repeatedly, ten times or more. V gene TRBV28 combines with J gene TRBJ2-7, with 8 nucleotides matching TRBD2. Germline CDR1 and CDR2: MDHEN and SYDVKM. The V segment lost 5 bases and the J segment 9 bases; nucleotides outside the gene matches: 6. CDR3 length: 12 amino acids. As DNA, the CDR3 is TGTGCCAGCAGTCCCGGGACTAGAGTGCAGTACTTC. The encoded protein is CASSPGTRVQYF.

This clonotype has just a few counts. V usage is TRBV7-2 and J usage is TRBJ2-2, with D possibly TRBD1 on 5 matching bases. CDR1 is SGHTA, CDR2 FQGNSA, per germline. V lost 2 bases to trimming and J lost 0 bases, with 7 bases between them. The CDR3 runs to 15 residues. The CDR3: CASSLTGANTGELFF. The CDR3 nucleotides are TGTGCCAGCAGCTTAACAGGCGCGAACACCGGGGAGCTGTTTTTT.

The V call is TRBV7-9, the J call TRBJ2-7; D may be TRBD1 (5 bases). Trimming removed 2 bases from V and 5 bases from J, with 13 bases in between. The CDR3 is made up of 14 amino acids. Germline V CDR1 and CDR2: SEHNR, FQNEAQ (reference sequence). Here the CDR3 DNA reads TGTGCCAGCAGCTTATCGGGCAGGGTGGACGAGCAGTACTTC. The encoded protein is CASSLSGRVDEQYF.

The chain joins TRBV7-2 to TRBJ2-5, with TRBD2 matching 7 bases. The CDR3 loop spans 14 amino acids. Germline V lookup: CDR1 SGHTA, CDR2 FQGNSA. J was trimmed by 4 bases and V by 5 bases; bases with no gene match: 7. The CDR3 sequence is CASSPVWGGETQYF. The CDR3 nucleotides read TGTGCCAGCAGCCCGGTTTGGGGGGGAGAGACCCAGTACTTC.

CDR3: CASSPDFKGSYNEQFF. CDR3 nucleotide sequence: TGTGCCAGCAGCCCAGACTTCAAGGGTTCCTACAATGAGCAGTTCTTC. V gene TRBV7-3 combines with J gene TRBJ2-1, with no clear D. V was shortened by 5 bases and J by 1 base, with 15 bases between the two germline ends. The CDR3 sequence is 16 residues long. From germline, CDR1 is SGHTA and CDR2 FQGTGA.

This clonotype was detected a few times. V gene TRBV11-2 combines with J gene TRBJ1-3; D remains unclear. The CDR3 loop spans 14 amino acids. Germline V lookup: CDR1 SGHAT, CDR2 FQNNGV. Trimming removed 0 bases at V and 3 bases at J, with 6 bases between. CDR3 region: CASSLDGGGNTIYF. DNA of the CDR3: TGTGCCAGCAGCTTAGATGGAGGTGGAAACACCATATATTTT.

The rearrangement links TRBV27 to TRBJ2-1; TRBD2 agrees at 7 bases. The trim removed 8 bases at V and 2 bases at J, leaving 6 bases unmatched. CDR3 length: 14 amino acids. Germline lookup yields CDR1 MNHEY and CDR2 SMNVEV (reference sequence). The CDR3 region has the DNA TGTGCCAGCGTTAGGCGGGGGACCTACAATGAGCAGTTCTTC. Translation gives CASVRRGTYNEQFF.

This chain links TRBV6-1 with TRBJ2-5; TRBD1 agrees at 8 bases. Germline V lookup: CDR1 MNHNS, CDR2 SASEGT. This CDR3 has 16 amino acids. Trimming took 2 bases from V and 0 from J; bases not matched to a gene: 5. The CDR3: CASSERAGGYQETQYF. CDR3 coding DNA: TGTGCCAGCAGTGAACGGGCAGGGGGCTACCAAGAGACCCAGTACTTC.

The chain joins TRBV7-8 to TRBJ2-1; TRBD2 is a possible D gene (6 bases). V was cut by 1 base and J by 0 bases, with 13 bases left in between. CDR3 length equals 17 residues. CDR1 SGHVS and CDR2 FQNEAQ come from the germline V gene. As DNA, the CDR3 is TGTGCCAGCAGCTTAGACGTTTCCGGGGGCTCCTACAATGAGCAGTTCTTC. It translates to CASSLDVSGGSYNEQFF.

This clonotype has ten or more counts. The rearrangement uses TRBV7-9 and TRBJ1-1, with D unresolved. The CDR3 runs 14 residues. Germline V gene data show CDR1 as SEHNR and CDR2 as FQNEAQ (reference sequence). V gave up 4 bases and J gave up 1 base, with 10 bases separating them. The CDR3 DNA reads TGTGCCAGCAGCTCCAGTTCAGCGAACACTGAAGCTTTCTTT. It codes for CASSSSSANTEAFF. The full variable domain, completed using reference TRBV7-9 and TRBJ1-1, is DTGVSQNPRHKITKRGQNVTFRCDPISEHNRLYWYRQTLGQGPEFLTYFQNEAQLEKSRLLSDRFSAERPKGSFSTLEIQRTEQGDSAMYLCASSSSSANTEAFFGQGTRLTVV.

This clonotype was observed a handful of times. The CDR3 is CASSYSGPLAGDYGYTF. The DNA of the CDR3 is TGTGCCAGCAGTTACTCGGGGCCCTTGGCAGGGGACTATGGCTACACCTTC. The rearrangement links TRBV6-6 to TRBJ1-2; tentatively, D is TRBD1 (6 bases). The CDR3 spans 17 residues. V lost 0 bases, J lost 3 bases, and 17 bases lay in between. Per germline, CDR1 MNHNY and CDR2 SVGAGI (reference sequence).

CDR3 nucleotides: TGTGCCAGCAGCTTATGGCACCAAGAGACCCAGTACTTC. As protein: CASSLWHQETQYF. V and J are TRBV11-2 and TRBJ2-5; D remains unclear. Trimming cost V 2 bases and J 0 bases, with 4 bases left between them. Germline V gives CDR1 SGHAT, CDR2 FQNNGV. This CDR3 is 13 amino acids long.

This clonotype was observed at least ten times. This rearrangement joins TRBV11-2 to TRBJ2-1; 11 bases fit TRBD2. The V gene end was trimmed by 3 bases and the J gene end by 9 bases; junction bases not matched to a gene: 13. CDR3 length equals 17 residues. The V gene's germline CDR1 is SGHAT and CDR2 FQNNGV. CDR3 loop: CASSFPILAGVGGEQFF. In DNA form, the CDR3 reads TGTGCCAGCAGCTTTCCCATACTAGCGGGAGTAGGAGGTGAGCAGTTCTTC.

The chain joins TRBV6-5 to TRBJ2-7, with D possibly matching TRBD2 (7 bases). Germline CDR1 MNHEY, CDR2 SVGAGI. CDR3 length: 16 residues. V lost 1 base and J lost 0, with 13 bases in between. The CDR3 sequence: CASSYWGEGGSYEQYF. As DNA, the CDR3 is TGTGCCAGCAGTTACTGGGGGGAGGGGGGCTCCTACGAGCAGTACTTC.

V gene TRBV18 combines with J gene TRBJ2-3, with a tentative D call TRBD2 (5 bases). The CDR3 is 14 residues long. V gave up 7 bases and J gave up 2 bases, with 13 bases separating them. Germline CDR1 is KGHSH and CDR2 is LQKENI. The CDR3 region is CASFDNSVTDTQYF. The CDR3 bases are TGTGCCAGCTTCGACAATAGCGTCACAGATACGCAGTATTTT.